This T cell receptor (beta chain) was sequenced in a study of blood T cell repertoires in COVID-19. Looking at the study overall: Samples representing acute and convalescent COVID-19 were sourced from the United States, Italy and Spain. T cells, B-cell-depleted T cells, or PBMCs provided the cDNA or gDNA that served as material.

Germline V CDR1 and CDR2: LNHNV, YYDKDF (reference sequence). The CDR3 loop spans 19 amino acids. V lost 3 bases, J lost 4 bases, and 16 bases stayed unmatched. Assay: immunoSEQ multiplex PCR; the TCRdb copy retains only in-frame clones and omits some. The sample includes 60,000 to 80,000 clones, approximately 85% of them seen just once. The rearrangement joins TRBV15 to TRBJ2-2; 8 bases align to TRBD1. The sequenced material came from peripheral blood. The clonotype was recovered from a man aged 45-65 years with acute or convalescent COVID-19. Here the CDR3 DNA reads TGTGCCACCAGCAGCCTAGCTTCCGGACAGGGTCGAGTCACCGGGGAGCTGTTTTTT. Translated: CATSSLASGQGRVTGELFF. The variable domain in full, completed from reference TRBV15 and TRBJ2-2, reads DAMVIQNPRYQVTQFGKPVTLSCSQTLNHNVMYWYQQKSSQAPKLLFHYYDKDFNNEADTPDNFQSRRPNTSFCFLDIRSPGLGDTAMYLCATSSLASGQGRVTGELFFGEGSRLTVL.